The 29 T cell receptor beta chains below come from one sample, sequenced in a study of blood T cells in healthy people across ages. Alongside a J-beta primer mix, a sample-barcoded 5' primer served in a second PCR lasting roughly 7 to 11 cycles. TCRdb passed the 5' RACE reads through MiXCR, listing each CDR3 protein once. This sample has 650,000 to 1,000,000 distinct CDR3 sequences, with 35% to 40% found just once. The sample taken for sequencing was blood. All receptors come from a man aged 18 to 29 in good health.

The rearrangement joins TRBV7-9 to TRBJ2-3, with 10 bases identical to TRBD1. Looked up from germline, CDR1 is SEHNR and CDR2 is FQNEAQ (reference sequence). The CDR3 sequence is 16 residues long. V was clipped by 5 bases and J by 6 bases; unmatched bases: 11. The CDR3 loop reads CASSRRDRGFIDTQYF. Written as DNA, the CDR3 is TGTGCCAGCAGCCGCCGGGACAGGGGTTTTATTGATACGCAGTATTTT.

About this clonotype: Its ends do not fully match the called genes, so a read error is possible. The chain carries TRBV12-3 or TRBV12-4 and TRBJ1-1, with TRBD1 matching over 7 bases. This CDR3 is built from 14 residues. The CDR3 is CASSFQGGDTKAFF. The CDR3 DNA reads TGTGCCAGCAGTTTCCAGGGGGGGGACACTAAAGCTTTCTTT.

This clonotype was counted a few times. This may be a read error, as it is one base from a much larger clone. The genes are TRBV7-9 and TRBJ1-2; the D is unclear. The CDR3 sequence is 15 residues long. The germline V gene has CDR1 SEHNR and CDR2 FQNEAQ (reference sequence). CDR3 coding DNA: TGTGCCAGCAGCTTAGCTGGGGTAGGAGGGTATGGCCACACCTTC. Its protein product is CASSLAGVGGYGHTF.

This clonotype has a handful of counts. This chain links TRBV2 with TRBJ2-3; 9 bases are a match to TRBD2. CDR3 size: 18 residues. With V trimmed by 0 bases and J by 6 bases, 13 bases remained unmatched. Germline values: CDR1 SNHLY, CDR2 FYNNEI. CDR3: CASSEALIIAGAGDTQYF. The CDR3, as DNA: TGTGCCAGCAGTGAAGCGCTTATAATAGCGGGGGCCGGGGATACGCAGTATTTT.

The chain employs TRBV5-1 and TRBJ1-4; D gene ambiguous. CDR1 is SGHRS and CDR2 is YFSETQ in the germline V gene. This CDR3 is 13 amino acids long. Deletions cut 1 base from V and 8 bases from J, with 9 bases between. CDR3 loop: CASSLRPYEKLFF. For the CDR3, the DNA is TGCGCCAGCAGCTTGCGTCCCTACGAAAAACTGTTTTTT.

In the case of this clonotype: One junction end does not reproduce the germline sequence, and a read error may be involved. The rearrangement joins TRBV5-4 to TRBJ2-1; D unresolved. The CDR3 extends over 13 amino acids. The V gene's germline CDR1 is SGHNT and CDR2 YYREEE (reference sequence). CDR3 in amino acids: CASSPSRFGERFF. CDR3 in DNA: TGTGCCAGCAGCCCGTCCCGTTTCGGAGAGCGGTTCTTC.

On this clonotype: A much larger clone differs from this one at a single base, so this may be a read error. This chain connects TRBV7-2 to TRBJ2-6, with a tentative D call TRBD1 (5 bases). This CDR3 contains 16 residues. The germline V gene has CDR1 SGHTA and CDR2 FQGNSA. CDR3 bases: TGTGCCAGCAGTTCCATCAGGAAAACTGGGGCCGACGTCCTGACTTTC. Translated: CASSSIRKTGADVLTF.

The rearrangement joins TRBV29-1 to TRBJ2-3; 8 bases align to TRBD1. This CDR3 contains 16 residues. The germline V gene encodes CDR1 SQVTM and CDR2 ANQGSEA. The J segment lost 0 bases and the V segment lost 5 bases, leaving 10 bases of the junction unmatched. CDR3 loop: CSVYPGQGVSTDTQYF. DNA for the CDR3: TGCAGCGTTTACCCCGGACAGGGTGTGAGCACAGATACGCAGTATTTT.

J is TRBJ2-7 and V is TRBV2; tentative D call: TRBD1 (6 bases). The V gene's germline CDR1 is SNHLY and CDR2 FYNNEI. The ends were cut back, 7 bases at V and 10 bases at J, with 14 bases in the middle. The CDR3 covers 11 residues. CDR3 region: CASTSSGVQYF. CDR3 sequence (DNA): TGTGCCAGCACTTCCTCAGGGGTCCAGTACTTC.

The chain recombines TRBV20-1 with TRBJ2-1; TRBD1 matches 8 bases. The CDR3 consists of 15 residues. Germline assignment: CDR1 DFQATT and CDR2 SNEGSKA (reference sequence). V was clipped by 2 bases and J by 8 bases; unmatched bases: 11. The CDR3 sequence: CSARPPRGPWHEQFF. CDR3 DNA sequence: TGCAGTGCTAGACCCCCCAGGGGGCCCTGGCATGAGCAGTTCTTC.

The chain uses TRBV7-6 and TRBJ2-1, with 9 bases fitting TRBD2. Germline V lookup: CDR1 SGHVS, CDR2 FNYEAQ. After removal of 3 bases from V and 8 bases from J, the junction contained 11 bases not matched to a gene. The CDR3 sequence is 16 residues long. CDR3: CASSFRSGGPWDEQFF. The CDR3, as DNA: TGTGCCAGCAGCTTTCGTAGCGGGGGCCCCTGGGATGAGCAGTTCTTC.

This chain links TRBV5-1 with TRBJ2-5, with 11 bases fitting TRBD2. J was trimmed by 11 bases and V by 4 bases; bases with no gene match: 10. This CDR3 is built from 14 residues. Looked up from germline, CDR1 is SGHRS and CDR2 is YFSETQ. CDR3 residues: CASSGGLAAREQYF. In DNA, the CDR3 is TGCGCCAGCAGCGGGGGACTAGCGGCGCGGGAGCAGTACTTC. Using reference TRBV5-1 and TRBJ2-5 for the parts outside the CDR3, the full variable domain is KAGVTQTPRYLIKTRGQQVTLSCSPISGHRSVSWYQQTPGQGLQFLFEYFSETQRNKGNFPGRFSGRQFSNSRSEMNVSTLELGDSALYLCASSGGLAAREQYFGPGTRLLVL.

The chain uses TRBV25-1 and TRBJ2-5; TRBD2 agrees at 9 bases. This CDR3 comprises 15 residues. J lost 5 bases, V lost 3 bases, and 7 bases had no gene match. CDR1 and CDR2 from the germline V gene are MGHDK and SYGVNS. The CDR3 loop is CASSDGGGAFETQYF. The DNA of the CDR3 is TGTGCCAGCAGTGATGGCGGGGGGGCCTTCGAGACCCAGTACTTC.

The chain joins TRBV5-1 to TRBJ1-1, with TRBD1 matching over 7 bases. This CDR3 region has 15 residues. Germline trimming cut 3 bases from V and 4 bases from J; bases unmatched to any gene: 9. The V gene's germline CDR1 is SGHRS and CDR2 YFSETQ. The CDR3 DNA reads TGCGCCAGCAGCTGGGGGGGACAGCGGGGCACTGAAGCTTTCTTT. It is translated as CASSWGGQRGTEAFF.

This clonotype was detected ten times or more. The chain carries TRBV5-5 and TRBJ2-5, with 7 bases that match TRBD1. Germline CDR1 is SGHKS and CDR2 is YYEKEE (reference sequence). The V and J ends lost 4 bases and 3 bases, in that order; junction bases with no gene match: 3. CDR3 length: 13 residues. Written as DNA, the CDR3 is TGTGCCAGCAGCCGAGGACAGGAAGAGACCCAGTACTTC. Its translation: CASSRGQEETQYF.

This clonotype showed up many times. CDR3 in amino acids: CASSQVTSREQTQYF. CDR3 sequence (DNA): TGTGCCAGCAGTCAAGTTACGTCCAGGGAACAGACCCAGTACTTC. The chain couples TRBV6-2 or TRBV6-3 to TRBJ2-5, with a possible D match to TRBD1 (5 bases). Germline CDR1 reads MNHEY; CDR2 reads SVGEGT. V gave up 5 bases and J gave up 6 bases, with 19 bases separating them. This CDR3 has 15 amino acids.

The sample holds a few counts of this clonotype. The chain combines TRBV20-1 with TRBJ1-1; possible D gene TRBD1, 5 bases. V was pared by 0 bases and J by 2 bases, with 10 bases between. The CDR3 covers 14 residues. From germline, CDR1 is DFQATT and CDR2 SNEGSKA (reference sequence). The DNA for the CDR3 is TGCAGTGCTAGAGATCCCACAGGCAACACTGAAGCTTTCTTT. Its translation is CSARDPTGNTEAFF.

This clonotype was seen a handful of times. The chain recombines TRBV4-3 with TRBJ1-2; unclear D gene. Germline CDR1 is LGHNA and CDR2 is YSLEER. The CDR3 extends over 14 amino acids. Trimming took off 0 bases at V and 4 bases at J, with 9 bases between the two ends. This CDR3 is CASSQENVGYGYTF. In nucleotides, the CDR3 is TGCGCCAGCAGCCAAGAAAACGTAGGCTATGGCTACACCTTC.

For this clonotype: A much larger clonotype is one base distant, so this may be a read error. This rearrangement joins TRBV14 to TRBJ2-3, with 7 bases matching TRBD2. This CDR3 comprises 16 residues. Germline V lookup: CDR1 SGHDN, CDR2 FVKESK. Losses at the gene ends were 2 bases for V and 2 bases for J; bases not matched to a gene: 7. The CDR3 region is CASSQLAEASTDTQYF. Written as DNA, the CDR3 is TGTGCCAGCAGCCAACTAGCGGAGGCCTCCACAGATACGCAGTATTTT.

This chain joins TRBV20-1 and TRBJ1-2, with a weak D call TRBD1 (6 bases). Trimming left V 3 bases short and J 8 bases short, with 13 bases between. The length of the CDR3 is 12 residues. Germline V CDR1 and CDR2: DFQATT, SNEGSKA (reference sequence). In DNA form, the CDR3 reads TGCAGTGCTAGCACAGGGACGGGGGGCTACACCTTC. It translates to CSASTGTGGYTF.

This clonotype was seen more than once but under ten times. The CDR3: CASSERPTSTDTQYF. The CDR3 nucleotides read TGTGCCAGCAGTGAACGGCCAACTAGCACAGATACGCAGTATTTT. The V and J genes are TRBV2 and TRBJ2-3; D not resolved. Trimming pared 2 bases from V and 0 bases from J, leaving 9 bases between. The CDR3 covers 15 residues. The germline CDR1 and CDR2 sequences are SNHLY and FYNNEI.

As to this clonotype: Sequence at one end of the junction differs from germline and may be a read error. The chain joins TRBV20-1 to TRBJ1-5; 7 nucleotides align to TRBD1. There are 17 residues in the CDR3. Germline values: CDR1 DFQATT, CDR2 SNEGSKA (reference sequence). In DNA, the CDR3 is TGCAGTGCCAGAGGGTTCAACGGAGACAGGGCCAATCGGCCCCAGCATTTT. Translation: CSARGFNGDRANRPQHF.

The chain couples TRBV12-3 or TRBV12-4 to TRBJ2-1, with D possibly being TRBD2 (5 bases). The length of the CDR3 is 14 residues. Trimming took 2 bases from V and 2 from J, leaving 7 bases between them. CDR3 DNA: TGTGCCAGCAGTTTAATGAGGGCCTACAATGAGCAGTTCTTC. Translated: CASSLMRAYNEQFF.

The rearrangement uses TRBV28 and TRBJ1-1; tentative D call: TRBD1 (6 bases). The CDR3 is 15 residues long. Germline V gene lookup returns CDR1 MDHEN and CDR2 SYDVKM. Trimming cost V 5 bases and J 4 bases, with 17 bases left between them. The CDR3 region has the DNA TGTGCCAGCAGTCCCCACATGGGCAGGGGCACTGAAGCTTTCTTT. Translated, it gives CASSPHMGRGTEAFF.

The CDR3 reads CASSAADQETQYF. Here the CDR3 DNA reads TGTGCCAGCAGTGCTGCAGACCAAGAGACCCAGTACTTC. The V and J genes are TRBV27 and TRBJ2-5; D call uncertain. The germline gives CDR1 MNHEY, CDR2 SMNVEV (reference sequence). Trimming removed 5 bases from V and 0 bases from J, with 7 bases in between. The CDR3 sequence is 13 residues long.

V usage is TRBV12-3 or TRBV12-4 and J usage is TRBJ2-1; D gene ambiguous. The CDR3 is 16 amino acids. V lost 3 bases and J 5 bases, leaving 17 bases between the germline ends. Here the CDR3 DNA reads TGTGCCAGCAGTTTGAGGTCTGCTAGTAGGGACAATGAGCAGTTCTTC. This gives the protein CASSLRSASRDNEQFF.

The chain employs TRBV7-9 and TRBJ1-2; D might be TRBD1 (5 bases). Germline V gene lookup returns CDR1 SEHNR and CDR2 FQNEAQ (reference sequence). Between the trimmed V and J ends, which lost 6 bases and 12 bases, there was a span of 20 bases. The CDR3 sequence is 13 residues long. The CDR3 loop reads CASSYSGLPINTF. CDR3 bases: TGTGCCAGCAGTTACTCGGGACTCCCAATAAACACCTTC.

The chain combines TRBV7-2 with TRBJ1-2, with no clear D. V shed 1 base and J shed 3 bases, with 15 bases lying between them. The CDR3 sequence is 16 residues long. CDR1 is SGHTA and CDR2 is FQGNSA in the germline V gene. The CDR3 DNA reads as TGTGCCAGCAGCTTAGGACCAGGAAACGGGGACTATGGCTACACCTTC. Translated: CASSLGPGNGDYGYTF.

The CDR3 protein is CASSQDGSGTEAFF. The DNA for the CDR3 is TGCGCCAGCAGCCAAGACGGGTCGGGAACTGAAGCTTTCTTT. The chain recombines TRBV4-1 with TRBJ1-1; D gene ambiguous. The CDR3 extends over 14 amino acids. Germline V gene data show CDR1 as MGHRA and CDR2 as YSYEKL. The V and J ends lost 0 bases and 5 bases respectively, with 10 bases between them.